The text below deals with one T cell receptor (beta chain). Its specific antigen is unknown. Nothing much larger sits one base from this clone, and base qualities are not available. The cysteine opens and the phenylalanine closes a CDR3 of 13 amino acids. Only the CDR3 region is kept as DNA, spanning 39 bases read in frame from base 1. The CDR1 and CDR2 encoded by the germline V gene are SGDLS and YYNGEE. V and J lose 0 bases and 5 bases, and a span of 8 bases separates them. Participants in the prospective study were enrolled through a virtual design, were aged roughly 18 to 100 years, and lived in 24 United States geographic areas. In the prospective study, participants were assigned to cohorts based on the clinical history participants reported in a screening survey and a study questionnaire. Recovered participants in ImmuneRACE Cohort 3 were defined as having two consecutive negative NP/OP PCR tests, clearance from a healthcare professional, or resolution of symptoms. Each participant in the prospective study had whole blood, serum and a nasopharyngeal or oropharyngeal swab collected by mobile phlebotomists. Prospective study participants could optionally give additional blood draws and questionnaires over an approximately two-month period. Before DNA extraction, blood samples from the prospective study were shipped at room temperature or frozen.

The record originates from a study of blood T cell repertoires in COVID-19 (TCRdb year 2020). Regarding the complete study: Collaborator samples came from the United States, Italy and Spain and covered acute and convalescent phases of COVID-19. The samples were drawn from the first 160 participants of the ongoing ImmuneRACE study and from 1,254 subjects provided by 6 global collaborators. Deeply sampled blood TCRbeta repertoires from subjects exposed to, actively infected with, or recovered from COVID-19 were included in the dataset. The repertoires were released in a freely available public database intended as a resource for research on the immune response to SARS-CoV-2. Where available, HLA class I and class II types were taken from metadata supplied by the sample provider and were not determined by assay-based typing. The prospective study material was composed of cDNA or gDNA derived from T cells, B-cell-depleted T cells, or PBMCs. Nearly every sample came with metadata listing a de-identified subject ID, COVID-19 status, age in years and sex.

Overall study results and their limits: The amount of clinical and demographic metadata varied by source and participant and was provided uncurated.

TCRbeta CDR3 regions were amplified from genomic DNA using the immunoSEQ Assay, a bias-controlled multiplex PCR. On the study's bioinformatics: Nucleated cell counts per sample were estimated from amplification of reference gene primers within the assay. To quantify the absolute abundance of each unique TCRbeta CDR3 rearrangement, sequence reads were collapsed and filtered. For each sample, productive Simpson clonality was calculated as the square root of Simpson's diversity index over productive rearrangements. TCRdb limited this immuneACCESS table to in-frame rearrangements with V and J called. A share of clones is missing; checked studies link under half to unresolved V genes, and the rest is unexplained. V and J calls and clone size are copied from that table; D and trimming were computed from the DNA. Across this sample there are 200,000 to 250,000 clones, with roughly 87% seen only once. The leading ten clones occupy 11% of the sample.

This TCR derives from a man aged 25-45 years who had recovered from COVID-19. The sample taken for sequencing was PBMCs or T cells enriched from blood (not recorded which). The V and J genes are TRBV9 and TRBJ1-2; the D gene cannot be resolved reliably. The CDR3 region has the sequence CASSVETEYGYTF. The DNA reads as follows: TGTGCCAGCAGCGTAGAAACAGAGTATGGCTACACCTTC.